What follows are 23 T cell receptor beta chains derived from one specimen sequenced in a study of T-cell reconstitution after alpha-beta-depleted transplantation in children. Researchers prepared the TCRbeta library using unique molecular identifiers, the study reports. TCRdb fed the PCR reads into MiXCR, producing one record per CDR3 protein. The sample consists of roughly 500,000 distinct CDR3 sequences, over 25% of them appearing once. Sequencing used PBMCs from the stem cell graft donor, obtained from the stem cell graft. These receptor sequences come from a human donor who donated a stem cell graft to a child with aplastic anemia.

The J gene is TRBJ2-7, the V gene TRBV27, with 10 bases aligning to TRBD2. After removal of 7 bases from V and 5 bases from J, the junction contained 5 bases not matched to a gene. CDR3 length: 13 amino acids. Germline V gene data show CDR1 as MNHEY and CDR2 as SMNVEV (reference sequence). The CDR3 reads CASTRTSGNEQYV. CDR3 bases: TGTGCCAGCACTCGGACTAGCGGTAACGAGCAGTACGTC.

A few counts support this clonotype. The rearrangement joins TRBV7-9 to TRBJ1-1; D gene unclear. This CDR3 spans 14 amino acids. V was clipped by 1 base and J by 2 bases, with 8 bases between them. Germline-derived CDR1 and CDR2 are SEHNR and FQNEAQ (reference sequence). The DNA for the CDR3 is TGTGCCAGCAGCTTAGACAGCACCAACACTGAAGCTTTCTTT. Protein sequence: CASSLDSTNTEAFF.

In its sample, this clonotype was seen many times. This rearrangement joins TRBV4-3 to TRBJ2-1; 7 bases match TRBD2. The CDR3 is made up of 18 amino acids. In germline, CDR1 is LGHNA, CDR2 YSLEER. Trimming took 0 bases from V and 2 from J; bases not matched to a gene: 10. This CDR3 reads CASSQDGLAGVAYNEQFF. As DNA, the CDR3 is TGCGCCAGCAGCCAAGACGGGCTGGCGGGAGTGGCCTACAATGAGCAGTTCTTC.

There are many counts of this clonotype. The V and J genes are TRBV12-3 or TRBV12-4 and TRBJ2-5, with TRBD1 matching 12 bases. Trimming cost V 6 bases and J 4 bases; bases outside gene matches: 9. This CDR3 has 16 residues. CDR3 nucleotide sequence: TGTGCCAGCAGCGCAACCGGGACAGGGGGCGTAGAGACCCAGTACTTC. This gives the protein CASSATGTGGVETQYF.

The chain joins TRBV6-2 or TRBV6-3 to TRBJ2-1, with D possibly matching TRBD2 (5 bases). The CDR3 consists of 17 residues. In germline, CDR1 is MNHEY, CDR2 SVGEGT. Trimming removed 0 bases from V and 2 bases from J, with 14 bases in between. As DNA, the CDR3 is TGTGCCAGCAGTTACTCGAGTATGGGAGTCCCCTACAATGAGCAGTTCTTC. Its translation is CASSYSSMGVPYNEQFF.

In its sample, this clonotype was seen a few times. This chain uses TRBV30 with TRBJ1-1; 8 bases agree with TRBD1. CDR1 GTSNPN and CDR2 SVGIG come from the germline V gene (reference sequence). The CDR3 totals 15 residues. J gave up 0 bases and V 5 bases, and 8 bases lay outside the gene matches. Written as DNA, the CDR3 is TGTGCCTGGGTGCCCTTACAGGGGGTGAACACTGAAGCTTTCTTT. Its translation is CAWVPLQGVNTEAFF.

This CDR3 is CASSVESGPNTEAFF. The CDR3 DNA is TGTGCCAGCAGCGTAGAATCTGGTCCGAACACTGAAGCTTTCTTT. The V gene is TRBV9, the J gene TRBJ1-1; D not certain. This CDR3 has 15 residues. V lost 0 bases and J 1 base, leaving 10 bases between the germline ends. Germline V gene data show CDR1 as SGDLS and CDR2 as YYNGEE.

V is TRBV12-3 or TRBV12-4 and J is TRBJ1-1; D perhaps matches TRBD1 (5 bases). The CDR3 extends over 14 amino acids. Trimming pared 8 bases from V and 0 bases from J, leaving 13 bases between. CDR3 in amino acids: CASCDGRVNTEAFF. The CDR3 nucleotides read TGTGCCAGCTGCGATGGCAGGGTGAACACTGAAGCTTTCTTT.

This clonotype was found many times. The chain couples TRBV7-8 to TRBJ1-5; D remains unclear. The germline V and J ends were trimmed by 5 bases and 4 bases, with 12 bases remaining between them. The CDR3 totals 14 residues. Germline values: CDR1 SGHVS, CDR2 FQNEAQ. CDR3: CASSPDRGNQPQHF. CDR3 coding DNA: TGTGCCAGCAGCCCCGATCGAGGTAATCAGCCCCAGCATTTT.

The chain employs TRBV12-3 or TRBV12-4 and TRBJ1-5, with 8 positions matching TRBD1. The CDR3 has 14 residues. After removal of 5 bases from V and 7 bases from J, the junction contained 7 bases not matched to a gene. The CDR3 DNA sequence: TGTGCCAGCAGTCCCCGACAGGGGACCCAGCCCCAGCATTTT. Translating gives CASSPRQGTQPQHF.

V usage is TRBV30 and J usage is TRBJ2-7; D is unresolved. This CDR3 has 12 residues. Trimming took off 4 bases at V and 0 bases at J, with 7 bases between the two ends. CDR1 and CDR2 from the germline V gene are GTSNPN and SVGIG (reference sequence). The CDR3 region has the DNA TGTGCCTGGAATCCTAGCTCCTACGAGCAGTACTTC. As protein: CAWNPSSYEQYF.

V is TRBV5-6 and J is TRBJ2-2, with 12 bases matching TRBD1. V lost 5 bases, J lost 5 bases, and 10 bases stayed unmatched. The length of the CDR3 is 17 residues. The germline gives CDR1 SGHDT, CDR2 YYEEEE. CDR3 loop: CASRTGTGGLFTGELFF. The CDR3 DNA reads TGTGCCAGCAGGACCGGGACAGGGGGCCTCTTTACCGGGGAGCTGTTTTTT.

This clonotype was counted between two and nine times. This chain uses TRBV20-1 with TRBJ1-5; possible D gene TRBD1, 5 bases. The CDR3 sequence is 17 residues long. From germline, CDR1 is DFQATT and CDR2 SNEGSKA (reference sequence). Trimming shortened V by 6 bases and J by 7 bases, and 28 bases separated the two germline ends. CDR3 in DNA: TGCAGTGCACAAACCGAGGGGACCCTGGTTGAATTACAGCCCCAGCATTTT. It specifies CSAQTEGTLVELQPQHF.

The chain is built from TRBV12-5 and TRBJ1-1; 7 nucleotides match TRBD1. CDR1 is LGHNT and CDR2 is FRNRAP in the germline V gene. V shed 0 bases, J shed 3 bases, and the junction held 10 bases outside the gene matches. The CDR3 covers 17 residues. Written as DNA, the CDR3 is TGTGCTAGTGGTTTGGTACGAACAGGGGAGACGGACACTGAAGCTTTCTTT. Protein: CASGLVRTGETDTEAFF.

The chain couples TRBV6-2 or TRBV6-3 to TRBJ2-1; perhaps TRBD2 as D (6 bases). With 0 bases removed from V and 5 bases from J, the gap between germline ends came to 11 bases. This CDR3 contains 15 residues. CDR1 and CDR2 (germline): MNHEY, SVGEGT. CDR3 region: CASSYSGRDHNEQFF. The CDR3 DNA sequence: TGTGCCAGCAGTTACTCAGGGCGGGATCACAATGAGCAGTTCTTC.

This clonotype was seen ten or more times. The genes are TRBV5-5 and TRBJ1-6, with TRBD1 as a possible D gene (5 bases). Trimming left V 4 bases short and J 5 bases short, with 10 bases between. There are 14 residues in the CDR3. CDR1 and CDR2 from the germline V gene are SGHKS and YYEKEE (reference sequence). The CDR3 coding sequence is TGTGCCAGCAGCCCGGGACGGAATAATTCACCCCTCCACTTT. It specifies CASSPGRNNSPLHF.

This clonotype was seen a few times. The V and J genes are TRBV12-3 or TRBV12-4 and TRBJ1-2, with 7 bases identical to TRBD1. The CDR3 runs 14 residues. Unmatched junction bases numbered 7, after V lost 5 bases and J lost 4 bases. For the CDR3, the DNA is TGTGCCAGCAGTCCACTAGGGGGCTTCTATGGCTACACCTTC. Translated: CASSPLGGFYGYTF.

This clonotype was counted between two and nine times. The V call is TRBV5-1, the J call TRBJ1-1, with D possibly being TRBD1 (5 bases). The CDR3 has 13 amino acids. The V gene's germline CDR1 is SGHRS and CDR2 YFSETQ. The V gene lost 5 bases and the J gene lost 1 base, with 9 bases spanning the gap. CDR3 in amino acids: CASRRDANTEAFF. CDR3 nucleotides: TGCGCCAGCAGACGGGACGCGAACACTGAAGCTTTCTTT.

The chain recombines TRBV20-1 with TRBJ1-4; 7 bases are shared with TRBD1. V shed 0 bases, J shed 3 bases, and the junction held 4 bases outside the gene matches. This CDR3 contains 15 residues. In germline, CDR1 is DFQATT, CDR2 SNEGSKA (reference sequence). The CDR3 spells CSARDQGGPNEKLFF. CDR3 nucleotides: TGCAGTGCTAGAGATCAAGGGGGCCCTAATGAAAAACTGTTTTTT.

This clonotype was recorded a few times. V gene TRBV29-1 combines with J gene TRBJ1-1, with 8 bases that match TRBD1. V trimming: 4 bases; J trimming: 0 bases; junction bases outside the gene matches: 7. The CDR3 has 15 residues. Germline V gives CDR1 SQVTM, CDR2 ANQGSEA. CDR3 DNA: TGCAGCGTTGGAGCATGGGACAGGATGAACACTGAAGCTTTCTTT. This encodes CSVGAWDRMNTEAFF.

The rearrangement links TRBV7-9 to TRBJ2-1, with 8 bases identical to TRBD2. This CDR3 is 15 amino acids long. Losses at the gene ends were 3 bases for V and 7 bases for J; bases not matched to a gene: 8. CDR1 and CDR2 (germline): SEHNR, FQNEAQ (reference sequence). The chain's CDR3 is CASSFGREAVNEQFF. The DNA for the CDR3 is TGTGCCAGCAGCTTTGGGCGGGAGGCCGTGAATGAGCAGTTCTTC.

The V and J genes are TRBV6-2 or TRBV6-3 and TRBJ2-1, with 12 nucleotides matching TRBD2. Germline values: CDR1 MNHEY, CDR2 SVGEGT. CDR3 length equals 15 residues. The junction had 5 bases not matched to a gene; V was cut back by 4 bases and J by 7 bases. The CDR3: CASSSTSGRVNEQFF. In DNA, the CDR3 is TGTGCCAGCAGTTCGACTAGCGGGAGAGTTAATGAGCAGTTCTTC.

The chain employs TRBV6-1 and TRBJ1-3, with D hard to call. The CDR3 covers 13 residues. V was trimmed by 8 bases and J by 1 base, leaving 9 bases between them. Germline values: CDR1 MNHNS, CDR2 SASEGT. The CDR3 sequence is CASGGGSGNTIYF. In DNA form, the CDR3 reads TGTGCCAGCGGAGGAGGGTCTGGAAACACCATATATTTT.